The 23 T cell receptor beta chains below come from one sample, sequenced in a study of spatial heterogeneity in lung cancer. Time point reported: sample taken at primary tumor resection. Whole RNA, isolated from tumor, nontumor lung or frozen PBMC, was sequenced without prior sorting. Using its own MiXCR run on the 5' RACE reads, TCRdb lists one record per CDR3 protein. Of about 44,000 distinct CDR3 sequences in the sample, about an eighth were seen once. The sequences come from PBMCs, collected at surgery. These receptors all stem from a male donor with early-stage non-small cell lung cancer.

Ten or more counts support this clonotype. The chain is built from TRBV12-3 or TRBV12-4 and TRBJ2-7, with TRBD1 identical over 7 bases. Trimming cost V 4 bases and J 12 bases; bases outside gene matches: 12. This CDR3 is built from 13 residues. The CDR3 DNA follows: TGTGCCAGCAGTTCCGGGACAGTTCCTTTTCCGTACTTC. Translated, it gives CASSSGTVPFPYF.

This clonotype was picked up many times. The chain has TRBV4-1 and TRBJ1-3; D uncertain. V shed 0 bases and J shed 4 bases, with 4 bases lying between them. From germline, CDR1 is MGHRA and CDR2 YSYEKL. The CDR3 consists of 13 residues. The CDR3 region has the DNA TGCGCCAGCAGCCAAGACACAGGAAACACCATATATTTT. Protein sequence: CASSQDTGNTIYF.

This rearrangement joins TRBV20-1 to TRBJ1-5; no clear D. Trimming stripped 2 bases from V and 4 bases from J, with 9 bases between. This CDR3 contains 13 residues. Per the germline V gene, CDR1 is DFQATT and CDR2 is SNEGSKA (reference sequence). The CDR3 DNA sequence: TGCAGTGCTAGACTCGAGCAGAATCAGCCCCAGCATTTT. Residues: CSARLEQNQPQHF.

This clonotype was seen more than once but under ten times. The chain links TRBV20-1 to TRBJ1-1; D may be TRBD1 (6 bases). Germline CDR1 is DFQATT and CDR2 is SNEGSKA (reference sequence). This CDR3 spans 12 amino acids. Trimming pared 5 bases from V and 3 bases from J, leaving 10 bases between. CDR3 sequence reads: CSAPDRYTEAFF. The CDR3 region has the DNA TGCAGTGCTCCGGACAGATACACTGAAGCTTTCTTT.

This clonotype was seen at least ten times. The V gene is TRBV6-1, the J gene TRBJ1-2, with D maybe TRBD1 (6 bases). The CDR3 loop spans 15 amino acids. V lost 8 bases, J lost 7 bases, and 23 bases lay in between. Per the germline V gene, CDR1 is MNHNS and CDR2 is SASEGT. CDR3 bases: TGTGCCAGCCGGGTACAGGGAGTTGGGGAAATTGGCTACACCTTC. Protein sequence: CASRVQGVGEIGYTF.

At least ten counts were recorded for this clonotype. The chain carries TRBV7-2 and TRBJ2-4; D is tentatively TRBD1 or TRBD2 (5 bases each). This CDR3 comprises 15 residues. The germline V gene has CDR1 SGHTA and CDR2 FQGNSA. The V end was cut by 2 bases, the J end by 5 bases, with 13 bases between. The CDR3 nucleotides read TGTGCCAGCAGCTTATCAATCGGGACCCAAAACATTCAGTACTTC. Amino acids: CASSLSIGTQNIQYF.

The rearrangement uses TRBV5-6 and TRBJ2-3; 8 bases match TRBD1. Germline V CDR1 and CDR2: SGHDT, YYEEEE. The CDR3 totals 15 residues. J lost 2 bases, V lost 4 bases, and 6 bases had no gene match. The CDR3 reads CASSPGTGVTDTQYF. Here the CDR3 DNA reads TGTGCCAGCAGCCCTGGGACAGGAGTCACAGATACGCAGTATTTT.

The rearrangement links TRBV4-2 to TRBJ2-7; unclear D gene. Germline V lookup: CDR1 LGHNA, CDR2 YNFKEQ. The CDR3 length is 14 residues. V lost 1 base and J 4 bases, leaving 11 bases between the germline ends. CDR3 amino acids: CASSQGFGPYEQYF. The CDR3, as DNA: TGTGCCAGCAGCCAAGGCTTTGGACCTTACGAGCAGTACTTC.

This rearrangement joins TRBV28 to TRBJ2-1; D may be TRBD1 (7 bases). Germline V gene lookup returns CDR1 MDHEN and CDR2 SYDVKM. CDR3 size: 17 residues. Trimming cost V 3 bases and J 0 bases, with 15 bases left between them. Here the CDR3 reads CASSFGGTASSYNEQFF. CDR3 DNA: TGTGCCAGCAGTTTCGGAGGGACAGCGAGCTCCTACAATGAGCAGTTCTTC. The whole variable domain, filled in from reference TRBV28 and TRBJ2-1, reads DVKVTQSSRYLVKRTGEKVFLECVQDMDHENMFWYRQDPGLGLRLIYFSYDVKMKEKGDIPEGYSVSREKKERFSLILESASTNQTSMYLCASSFGGTASSYNEQFFGPGTRLTVL.

This chain joins TRBV29-1 and TRBJ2-5; 9 nucleotides match TRBD2. With 6 bases clipped from V and 5 bases from J, the junction kept 10 bases outside the gene matches. In germline, CDR1 is SQVTM, CDR2 ANQGSEA. The CDR3 runs to 14 residues. CDR3 DNA: TGCAGCGTGGCAGCGGGAGGTATCCGTGAGACCCAGTACTTC. Translated, it gives CSVAAGGIRETQYF. Full variable domain (remainder filled in from reference TRBV29-1 and TRBJ2-5): SAVISQKPSRDICQRGTSLTIQCQVDSQVTMMFWYRQQPGQSLTLIATANQGSEATYESGFVIDKFPISRPNLTFSTLTVSNMSPEDSSIYLCSVAAGGIRETQYFGPGTRLLVL.

The chain carries TRBV20-1 and TRBJ1-5; D gene unclear. Between the trimmed V and J ends, which lost 5 bases and 1 base, there was a span of 12 bases. Germline V gene lookup returns CDR1 DFQATT and CDR2 SNEGSKA (reference sequence). The CDR3 spans 14 residues. The CDR3 nucleotides are TGCAGTGCTTCGGACGCGAGGAGCAATCAGCCCCAGCATTTT. Translation gives CSASDARSNQPQHF.

This clonotype was found many times. The J gene is TRBJ2-3, the V gene TRBV20-1, with no clear D. The germline V gene has CDR1 DFQATT and CDR2 SNEGSKA (reference sequence). The length of the CDR3 is 12 residues. Trimming shortened V by 5 bases and J by 2 bases, and 8 bases separated the two germline ends. CDR3: CSAPGLTDTQYF. In DNA form, the CDR3 reads TGCAGTGCTCCCGGGCTCACAGATACGCAGTATTTT.

J is TRBJ1-1 and V is TRBV5-5, with D hard to call. The CDR3 has 16 residues. V lost 2 bases to trimming and J lost 4 bases, with 18 bases between them. Germline-derived CDR1 and CDR2 are SGHKS and YYEKEE (reference sequence). The CDR3 coding sequence is TGTGCCAGCAGCTTCCGACCCCCATCCTCAAGCACTGAAGCTTTCTTT. Protein product: CASSFRPPSSSTEAFF.

The chain employs TRBV7-9 and TRBJ2-1, with 12 bases aligning to TRBD2. The CDR3 sequence is 15 residues long. J was trimmed by 3 bases and V by 11 bases; bases with no gene match: 8. Germline CDR1 SEHNR, CDR2 FQNEAQ (reference sequence). CDR3 in amino acids: CAGQTSGSNYNEQFF. In DNA form, the CDR3 reads TGTGCCGGTCAGACTAGCGGGAGTAACTACAATGAGCAGTTCTTC.

The rearrangement joins TRBV5-1 to TRBJ2-7, with D possibly matching TRBD2 (6 bases). Trimming shortened V by 4 bases and J by 2 bases, and 16 bases separated the two germline ends. Germline lookup yields CDR1 SGHRS and CDR2 YFSETQ. The CDR3 covers 15 residues. CDR3 DNA: TGCGCCAGCAGCGACGAGGGACTCCTAACCTACGAGCAGTACTTC. The encoded protein is CASSDEGLLTYEQYF.

V usage is TRBV4-2 and J usage is TRBJ1-2, with no clear D. CDR3 length: 12 residues. V was shortened by 1 base and J by 6 bases, with 6 bases between the two germline ends. Germline CDR1 and CDR2: LGHNA and YNFKEQ. CDR3 DNA sequence: TGTGCCAGCAGCCAAGGACCGGATGGCTACACCTTC. Amino acids: CASSQGPDGYTF.

The chain uses TRBV4-3 and TRBJ2-7; a weak D match, TRBD2 (6 bases). V lost 0 bases to trimming and J lost 2 bases, with 11 bases between them. Germline V gene sequence: CDR1 LGHNA, CDR2 YSLEER. The CDR3 loop spans 15 amino acids. For the CDR3, the DNA is TGCGCCAGCAGCCAAGATTGGCGGGAAGCCTACGAGCAGTACTTC. This gives the protein CASSQDWREAYEQYF.

This clonotype was observed many times. The chain uses TRBV27 and TRBJ1-5; D is uncertain. The CDR3 spans 14 residues. Looked up from germline, CDR1 is MNHEY and CDR2 is SMNVEV (reference sequence). Trimming shortened V by 5 bases and J by 4 bases, and 12 bases separated the two germline ends. As DNA, the CDR3 is TGTGCCAGCAGTCCCACCCGGACGAATCAGCCCCAGCATTTT. Its translation: CASSPTRTNQPQHF.

This clonotype was seen at least ten times. The chain combines TRBV6-2 or TRBV6-3 with TRBJ1-2, with a weak D call TRBD1 (5 bases). The CDR3 extends over 13 amino acids. The V gene's germline CDR1 is MNHEY and CDR2 SVGEGT. V was clipped by 7 bases and J by 2 bases, with 11 bases between them. The CDR3 region has the DNA TGTGCCAGCACCCCAGGGAAGAACTATGGCTACACCTTC. Its translation is CASTPGKNYGYTF.

This clonotype came up a few times. J is TRBJ2-1 and V is TRBV7-6; the match to TRBD2 covers 8 bases. V shed 1 base, J shed 6 bases, and the junction held 2 bases outside the gene matches. This CDR3 contains 14 residues. Germline lookup yields CDR1 SGHVS and CDR2 FNYEAQ. CDR3 DNA sequence: TGTGCCAGCAGCTTAGGACTAGCGTTCAATGAGCAGTTCTTC. This encodes CASSLGLAFNEQFF.

This clonotype was found many times. The chain has TRBV28 and TRBJ2-6; tentatively, D is TRBD1 (6 bases). V was pared by 5 bases and J by 2 bases, with 10 bases between. Germline-derived CDR1 and CDR2 are MDHEN and SYDVKM. The CDR3 length is 15 residues. This CDR3 reads CASSQGGTGANVLTF. CDR3 in DNA: TGTGCCAGCAGTCAAGGGGGAACTGGGGCCAACGTCCTGACTTTC.

This clonotype occurred a few times. The chain combines TRBV12-3 or TRBV12-4 with TRBJ1-1, with 7 positions matching TRBD1. The length of the CDR3 is 15 residues. The V gene end was trimmed by 7 bases and the J gene end by 6 bases; junction bases not matched to a gene: 14. CDR3 sequence reads: CASKLVQGMGAEAFF. The CDR3 region has the DNA TGTGCCAGCAAGTTGGTACAGGGGATGGGTGCTGAAGCTTTCTTT.

This clonotype has just a few counts. This chain joins TRBV6-1 and TRBJ2-4; D is unresolved. Germline CDR1 reads MNHNS; CDR2 reads SASEGT. Trimming removed 7 bases from V and 11 bases from J, with 18 bases in between. The CDR3 is made up of 13 amino acids. CDR3 sequence reads: CASNTDPCPFQYF. For the CDR3, the DNA is TGTGCCAGCAACACGGACCCCTGCCCTTTTCAGTACTTC.